These T cell receptor beta chains were read from a single sample in a study of T-cell memory formation after mild COVID-19. One entry per CDR3 protein results from TCRdb running MiXCR on the 5' RACE reads. This table has 470,000 or so distinct CDR3 sequences, 15% to 20% appearing once. Material: PBMCs or a T cell subset sorted from them (not recorded which). These receptors originate from an adult woman who had mild COVID-19 (a few samples of this study predate the infection). Cell type and time point are not known. Each CDR3 is given with its conserved first and last residue. D genes are given only for firm matches. Not every row has a clone size; where given, it reads once, few, many or a size class.

D: TRBD1
V: TRBV3-1
size: -
J: TRBJ2-3
CDR3: CASSHGDSLFTDTQYF
DNA: TGTGCCAGCAGCCACGGGGACAGCCTTTTCACAGATACGCAGTATTTT

D: TRBD2
V: TRBV20-1
size: few
J: TRBJ2-5
CDR3: CSARAILAGVRQETQYF
DNA: TGCAGTGCCAGAGCAATCCTAGCGGGTGTTCGCCAAGAGACCCAGTACTTC

D: -
V: TRBV2
size: few
J: TRBJ2-2
CDR3: CASSERGDAGAGELFF
DNA: TGTGCCAGCAGTGAACGAGGGGATGCCGGAGCCGGGGAGCTGTTTTTT

D: -
V: TRBV4-1
size: -
J: TRBJ1-5
CDR3: CASSQAPLGRREKQPQHF
DNA: TGCGCCAGCAGCCAAGCCCCGCTCGGGAGGAGGGAGAAACAGCCCCAGCATTTT

D: TRBD1
V: TRBV12-3/TRBV12-4
size: many
J: TRBJ2-7
CDR3: CASRYSTGDYYEQYF
DNA: TGTGCCAGCAGATATTCGACAGGGGATTACTACGAGCAGTACTTC

D: TRBD1
V: TRBV4-1
size: -
J: TRBJ1-1
CDR3: CASSQPTGELGTEAFF
DNA: TGCGCCAGCAGCCAACCGACAGGGGAACTGGGCACTGAAGCTTTCTTT

D: TRBD2
V: TRBV12-3/TRBV12-4
size: -
J: TRBJ2-2
CDR3: CASSWHSGVQNTGELFF
DNA: TGTGCCAGCAGTTGGCATAGCGGGGTACAAAACACCGGGGAGCTGTTTTTT

D: -
V: TRBV27
size: -
J: TRBJ1-6
CDR3: CASSLPRAGNSPLHF
DNA: TGTGCCAGCAGTTTACCCAGGGCGGGTAATTCACCCCTCCACTTT

D: -
V: TRBV29-1
size: few
J: TRBJ2-7
CDR3: CSVGQGAYEQYF
DNA: TGCAGCGTTGGGCAGGGCGCCTACGAGCAGTACTTC

D: -
V: TRBV19
size: -
J: TRBJ1-2
CDR3: CASSTASYYGYTF
DNA: TGTGCCAGTAGTACCGCCTCTTACTATGGCTACACCTTC

D: -
V: TRBV7-9
size: few
J: TRBJ2-3
CDR3: CASSPDGDTQYF
DNA: TGTGCCAGCAGCCCCGACGGGGATACGCAGTATTTT

D: -
V: TRBV5-1
size: many
J: TRBJ2-3
CDR3: CASSLGGSNTDTQYF
DNA: TGCGCCAGCAGCTTGGGCGGCTCCAACACAGATACGCAGTATTTT

D: TRBD1
V: TRBV5-1
size: many
J: TRBJ2-7
CDR3: CASSPDRGSYEQYF
DNA: TGTGCCAGCAGTCCTGACAGGGGCTCCTACGAGCAGTACTTC

D: TRBD1
V: TRBV10-3
size: many
J: TRBJ2-5
CDR3: CAIRGTEETQYF
DNA: TGTGCCATCAGGGGGACAGAAGAGACCCAGTACTTC

D: -
V: TRBV19
size: -
J: TRBJ1-2
CDR3: CASSSTGQDGYTF
DNA: TGTGCCAGTAGTTCTACGGGGCAGGATGGCTACACCTTC

D: -
V: TRBV19
size: few
J: TRBJ2-1
CDR3: CASSSGILYNEQFF
DNA: TGTGCCAGTAGTAGCGGGATTCTCTACAATGAGCAGTTCTTC

D: TRBD1
V: TRBV29-1
size: -
J: TRBJ1-1
CDR3: CSVDTGQGYTEAFF
DNA: TGCAGCGTTGATACGGGACAGGGCTACACTGAAGCTTTCTTT

D: -
V: TRBV9
size: -
J: TRBJ2-3
CDR3: CASSVGGASSTDTQYF
DNA: TGTGCCAGCAGCGTAGGAGGTGCATCCAGCACAGATACGCAGTATTTT

D: TRBD2
V: TRBV20-1
size: few
J: TRBJ2-7
CDR3: CSAVRASGGWQYF
DNA: TGCAGTGCAGTCCGGGCTAGCGGGGGATGGCAGTACTTC

D: -
V: TRBV7-9
size: few
J: TRBJ2-1
CDR3: CASSLDGSWYNEQFF
DNA: TGTGCCAGCAGCTTGGACGGGAGTTGGTACAATGAGCAGTTCTTC

D: -
V: TRBV5-1
size: -
J: TRBJ2-7
CDR3: CASSLAPFDGGHSSYEQYF
DNA: TGCGCCAGCAGCTTGGCCCCTTTCGACGGGGGGCACAGCTCCTACGAGCAGTACTTC

D: TRBD2
V: TRBV10-3
size: -
J: TRBJ2-1
CDR3: CAIKRISGRTSGEQFF
DNA: TGTGCCATCAAAAGAATTAGCGGGAGGACGTCGGGTGAGCAGTTCTTC

D: TRBD1
V: TRBV20-1
size: -
J: TRBJ2-7
CDR3: CSATMPGTEPYEQYF
DNA: TGCAGTGCTACCATGCCCGGGACAGAACCGTACGAGCAGTACTTC

D: -
V: TRBV6-5
size: few
J: TRBJ1-1
CDR3: CASSYSGRPPEGPEAFF
DNA: TGTGCCAGCAGTTACTCGGGCAGACCCCCTGAAGGCCCTGAAGCTTTCTTT

D: TRBD2
V: TRBV5-1
size: few
J: TRBJ2-1
CDR3: CASSFESGAYNEQFF
DNA: TGCGCCAGCAGCTTTGAGAGCGGGGCCTACAATGAGCAGTTCTTC

D: -
V: TRBV6-6
size: few
J: TRBJ1-5
CDR3: CASSSTGVNQPQHF
DNA: TGTGCCAGCAGTTCGACAGGAGTAAATCAGCCCCAGCATTTT

D: TRBD2
V: TRBV7-9
size: many
J: TRBJ2-5
CDR3: CASSRAGGQTQYF
DNA: TGTGCCAGCAGCAGAGCGGGGGGACAGACCCAGTACTTC

D: TRBD1
V: TRBV7-2
size: once
J: TRBJ1-2
CDR3: CASSSTRGGYGYTF
DNA: TGTGCCAGCAGCTCAACCAGGGGGGGTTATGGCTACACCTTC

D: -
V: TRBV7-7
size: -
J: TRBJ2-1
CDR3: CASSLQLAPPYNEQFF
DNA: TGTGCTAGCAGCTTGCAACTAGCTCCACCCTACAATGAGCAGTTCTTC

D: -
V: TRBV10-3
size: few
J: TRBJ1-1
CDR3: CAISPGAGTEAFF
DNA: TGTGCCATCAGTCCGGGGGCGGGCACTGAAGCTTTCTTT

D: -
V: TRBV4-2
size: few
J: TRBJ1-4
CDR3: CASSQDIALGGKLFF
DNA: TGTGCCAGCAGCCAAGATATCGCTCTCGGGGGGAAACTGTTTTTT

D: -
V: TRBV7-8
size: -
J: TRBJ1-5
CDR3: CASSGSVGGNQPQHF
DNA: TGTGCCAGCAGCGGCAGCGTTGGGGGCAATCAGCCCCAGCATTTT

D: -
V: TRBV20-1
size: few
J: TRBJ2-1
CDR3: CSAREGNEQFF
DNA: TGCAGTGCTAGAGAAGGCAATGAGCAGTTCTTC

D: TRBD1
V: TRBV7-9
size: few
J: TRBJ2-7
CDR3: CASSSDRGTYEQYF
DNA: TGTGCCAGCAGCTCAGACAGGGGAACCTACGAGCAGTACTTC

D: TRBD2
V: TRBV18
size: few
J: TRBJ2-3
CDR3: CASSRRGGDEGNTQYF
DNA: TGTGCCAGCTCCCGACGGGGGGGCGACGAGGGAAATACGCAGTATTTT

D: TRBD1
V: TRBV5-1
size: -
J: TRBJ1-1
CDR3: CASSSPGQRLGEAFF
DNA: TGCGCCAGCAGCTCTCCGGGACAGAGGCTCGGAGAAGCTTTCTTT

D: -
V: TRBV5-1
size: -
J: TRBJ1-1
CDR3: CASSLQNLNTEAFF
DNA: TGCGCCAGCAGCTTGCAAAATCTGAACACTGAAGCTTTCTTT

D: TRBD1
V: TRBV4-2
size: -
J: TRBJ2-1
CDR3: CASSQEGLGGSLNEQFF
DNA: TGTGCCAGCAGCCAAGAGGGGCTAGGGGGCTCCTTGAATGAGCAGTTCTTC

D: TRBD1
V: TRBV7-9
size: few
J: TRBJ2-7
CDR3: CASSLVGPGGSYEQYF
DNA: TGTGCCAGCAGCTTAGTAGGCCCAGGGGGTTCCTACGAGCAGTACTTC

D: -
V: TRBV27
size: -
J: TRBJ1-2
CDR3: CASSATTGLTNYGYTF
DNA: TGTGCCAGCAGTGCAACTACAGGGCTCACTAACTATGGCTACACCTTC

D: TRBD1
V: TRBV7-9
size: -
J: TRBJ1-1
CDR3: CASSWGQGLRVNTEAFF
DNA: TGTGCCAGCAGCTGGGGACAGGGGCTTCGGGTGAACACTGAAGCTTTCTTT

D: TRBD1
V: TRBV5-1
size: many
J: TRBJ2-7
CDR3: CASSLGGTGVYEQYF
DNA: TGCGCCAGCAGCTTGGGAGGGACAGGGGTCTACGAGCAGTACTTC

D: -
V: TRBV9
size: -
J: TRBJ2-3
CDR3: CASSVYSQGGADTQYF
DNA: TGTGCCAGCAGCGTCTACTCACAGGGCGGCGCGGATACGCAGTATTTT

D: -
V: TRBV5-1
size: few
J: TRBJ2-2
CDR3: CASSLLQDLTGELFF
DNA: TGCGCCAGCAGCTTACTGCAGGACCTCACCGGGGAGCTGTTTTTT

D: -
V: TRBV29-1
size: -
J: TRBJ1-1
CDR3: CSSRGRSNTEAFF
DNA: TGCAGCTCCAGGGGAAGATCGAACACTGAAGCTTTCTTT

D: TRBD1
V: TRBV20-1
size: few
J: TRBJ1-1
CDR3: CSARAGTGNSEAFF
DNA: TGCAGTGCTAGAGCAGGGACAGGTAATTCTGAAGCTTTCTTT

D: TRBD1
V: TRBV20-1
size: -
J: TRBJ1-2
CDR3: CSAEGTVVTNYGYTF
DNA: TGCAGTGCCGAGGGGACAGTCGTTACTAACTATGGCTACACCTTC